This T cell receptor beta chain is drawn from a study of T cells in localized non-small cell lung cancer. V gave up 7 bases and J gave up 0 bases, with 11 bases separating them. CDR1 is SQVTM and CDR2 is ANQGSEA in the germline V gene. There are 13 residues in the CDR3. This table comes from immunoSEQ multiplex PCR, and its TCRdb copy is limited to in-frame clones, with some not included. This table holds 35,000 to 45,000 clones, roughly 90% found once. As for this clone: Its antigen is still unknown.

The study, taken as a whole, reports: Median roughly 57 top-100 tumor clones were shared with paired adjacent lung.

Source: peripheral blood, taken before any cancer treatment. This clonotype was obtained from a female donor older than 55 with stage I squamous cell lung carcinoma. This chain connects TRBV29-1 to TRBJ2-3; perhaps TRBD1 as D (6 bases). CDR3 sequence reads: CSGGHRSTDTQYF. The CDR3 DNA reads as TGCAGCGGGGGACATCGAAGCACAGATACGCAGTATTTT.